The 32 T cell receptor beta chains below come from one sample, sequenced in a study of a mutant IDH1 vaccine in newly diagnosed glioma. Sequencing used immunoSEQ multiplex PCR; TCRdb keeps in-frame clones, though not all of them. The sample records about 98,000 clones, around 90% being singletons. Regarding time point: baseline, week 1 (first vaccination visit). Treatment given: pre-vaccination baseline after standard-of-care therapy. This specimen was PBMCs, taken from a glioma patient treated with radiotherapy, temozolomide or both. The receptors were gathered from a woman between 45 and 60 years old with glioma.

V gene TRBV29-1 combines with J gene TRBJ1-2; D gene unclear. Trimming stripped 2 bases from V and 8 bases from J, with 9 bases between. This CDR3 region has 11 residues. The germline V gene has CDR1 SQVTM and CDR2 ANQGSEA. The CDR3 protein is CSVELRRGYTF. The CDR3 nucleotides read TGCAGCGTTGAACTGCGAAGGGGCTACACCTTC.

The chain combines TRBV9 with TRBJ2-5; 8 bases align to TRBD2. The end of the DNA is better explained by TRBJ2-7, so the J call may be wrong. The CDR3 covers 14 residues. Per germline, CDR1 SGDLS and CDR2 YYNGEE. CDR3 amino acids: CASSPRGAGDEQYF. The CDR3 nucleotides are TGTGCCAGCAGCCCTCGAGGAGCGGGGGACGAGCAGTACTTC.

This clone has only one observation. The chain carries TRBV19 and TRBJ1-5, with TRBD1 as a possible D gene (5 bases). The CDR3 contains 14 residues. The V gene's germline CDR1 is LNHDA and CDR2 SQIVND (reference sequence). V was clipped by 8 bases and J by 4 bases, with 15 bases between them. CDR3 DNA: TGTGCCAGTCGGCTTGGGGCCTCTAATCAGCCCCAGCATTTT. This gives the protein CASRLGASNQPQHF.

The chain is built from TRBV2 and TRBJ1-1; D remains ambiguous. V shed 5 bases and J shed 8 bases, with 18 bases lying between them. This CDR3 region has 14 residues. Germline-derived CDR1 and CDR2 are SNHLY and FYNNEI. The CDR3 bases are TGTGCCAGCAGTCTGACACCCACCCCAGTCGAAGCTTTCTTT. This codes for CASSLTPTPVEAFF.

In this sample, this clone turned up once. The chain joins TRBV28 to TRBJ2-3; 8 bases line up with TRBD2. Germline trimming cut 4 bases from V and 3 bases from J; bases unmatched to any gene: 9. Germline V gene sequence: CDR1 MDHEN, CDR2 SYDVKM. The CDR3 consists of 16 residues. The chain's CDR3 is CASSSPGSGTTDTQYF. The CDR3 DNA reads TGTGCCAGCAGTTCCCCAGGTAGCGGGACGACAGATACGCAGTATTTT.

The J gene is TRBJ2-7, the V gene TRBV5-4; maybe TRBD1 (6 bases). V was cut by 4 bases and J by 2 bases, with 13 bases left in between. Germline values: CDR1 SGHNT, CDR2 YYREEE (reference sequence). CDR3 size: 14 residues. CDR3 in DNA: TGTGCCAGCAGCCCAGGCAGGGGTGCCTACGAGCAGTACTTC. Protein sequence: CASSPGRGAYEQYF.

The chain uses TRBV6-5 and TRBJ2-7, with TRBD2 matching 7 bases. From germline, CDR1 is MNHEY and CDR2 SVGAGI. V was clipped by 4 bases and J by 0 bases; unmatched bases: 6. CDR3 length equals 15 residues. The CDR3 DNA reads as TGTGCCAGCAGTTGGCTAGCGGATAGCTCCTACGAGCAGTACTTC. It translates to CASSWLADSSYEQYF.

The gene calls are TRBV5-1 and TRBJ2-7; TRBD2 might be the D (5 bases). The germline V and J ends were trimmed by 2 bases and 7 bases, with 13 bases remaining between them. Looked up from germline, CDR1 is SGHRS and CDR2 is YFSETQ. The CDR3 has 13 residues. The CDR3 coding sequence is TGCGCCAGCAGCTTTCGCCCAGAGCGGGAGCAGTACTTC. Translation gives CASSFRPEREQYF.

This clone was seen once. The chain couples TRBV30 to TRBJ2-1; weak D call: TRBD1 (5 bases). Germline V CDR1 and CDR2: GTSNPN, SVGIG (reference sequence). The germline V and J ends were trimmed by 0 bases and 7 bases, with 13 bases remaining between them. There are 14 residues in the CDR3. The CDR3 region is CAWSVHYPGNEQFF. The CDR3 bases are TGTGCCTGGAGTGTACACTACCCAGGGAATGAGCAGTTCTTC.

V gene TRBV27 combines with J gene TRBJ2-7; no clear D gene. The ends were cut back, 0 bases at V and 1 base at J, with 10 bases in the middle. Germline V CDR1 and CDR2: MNHEY, SMNVEV (reference sequence). The CDR3 runs to 15 residues. The CDR3 protein is CASSLSQDSSYEQYF. The CDR3 region has the DNA TGTGCCAGCAGTTTATCGCAGGATTCATCCTACGAGCAGTACTTC.

This sequence joins TRBV10-3 and TRBJ2-5; D perhaps matches TRBD1 (7 bases). The CDR3 loop spans 13 amino acids. The V and J ends lost 10 bases and 3 bases respectively, with 15 bases between them. Looked up from germline, CDR1 is ENHRY and CDR2 is SYGVKD. In nucleotides, the CDR3 is TGTGCCACCGCAGGGGGAGGTGAAGAGACCCAGTACTTC. Its protein is CATAGGGEETQYF.

V usage is TRBV6-5 and J usage is TRBJ2-7; perhaps TRBD2 as D (5 bases). Germline-derived CDR1 and CDR2 are MNHEY and SVGAGI. V lost 6 bases and J 2 bases, leaving 11 bases between the germline ends. The CDR3 loop spans 13 amino acids. CDR3 sequence: CASREDLTYEQYF. CDR3 DNA: TGTGCCAGCAGGGAGGACCTCACCTACGAGCAGTACTTC.

A note on this clone: Additional DNA sequences in this sample encode the identical CDR3. This rearrangement joins TRBV28 to TRBJ1-2; D ambiguous. V shed 2 bases and J shed 4 bases, with 5 bases lying between them. Germline assignment: CDR1 MDHEN and CDR2 SYDVKM. There are 12 residues in the CDR3. Here the CDR3 DNA reads TGTGCCAGCAGTTTAGGCCCCTATGGCTACACCTTC. It yields the protein CASSLGPYGYTF.

This chain joins TRBV7-2 and TRBJ2-1; 11 positions agree with TRBD1. CDR1 and CDR2 from the germline V gene are SGHTA and FQGNSA. Trimming at V came to 2 bases and at J to 11 bases, leaving 8 bases not matched to a gene. The length of the CDR3 is 15 residues. CDR3 protein: CASSLFRTGGDKQFF. CDR3 coding DNA: TGTGCCAGCAGCTTATTCCGGACAGGGGGCGATAAGCAGTTCTTC.

The chain couples TRBV7-8 to TRBJ2-7; a possible D gene is TRBD2 (6 bases). Per germline, CDR1 SGHVS and CDR2 FQNEAQ. The CDR3 totals 15 residues. Trimming removed 1 base at V and 1 base at J, with 11 bases between. CDR3 in amino acids: CASSLGRGWSYEQYF. For the CDR3, the DNA is TGTGCCAGCAGCTTAGGGCGGGGCTGGTCCTACGAGCAGTACTTC.

The chain combines TRBV18 with TRBJ2-3; 8 positions match TRBD2. CDR3 length: 17 amino acids. Germline trimming cut 6 bases from V and 2 bases from J; bases unmatched to any gene: 13. Per germline, CDR1 KGHSH and CDR2 LQKENI. CDR3 sequence (DNA): TGTGCCAGCTCGCGAGAGCGGGAGCGAATCGTCACAGATACGCAGTATTTT. It translates to CASSRERERIVTDTQYF.

The chain is built from TRBV11-2 and TRBJ2-1; D is ambiguous. With 5 bases removed from V and 7 bases from J, the gap between germline ends came to 9 bases. The CDR3 runs 12 residues. Germline CDR1 is SGHAT and CDR2 is FQNNGV. The CDR3 DNA follows: TGTGCCAGCAGCCCCTGGGGAAATGAGCAGTTCTTC. Its translation is CASSPWGNEQFF.

This chain uses TRBV11-2 with TRBJ1-2; the match to TRBD1 covers 9 bases. CDR1 is SGHAT and CDR2 is FQNNGV in the germline V gene. The CDR3 runs 15 residues. Losses at the gene ends were 3 bases for V and 8 bases for J; bases not matched to a gene: 10. The CDR3 DNA is TGTGCCAGCAGCTTGGGGGGGGACAGGGTTGGCGGCTACACCTTC. It codes for CASSLGGDRVGGYTF.

Only one count was recorded for this clone. V gene TRBV19 combines with J gene TRBJ2-1; tentatively, D is TRBD1 (6 bases). This CDR3 is 13 amino acids long. The V gene's germline CDR1 is LNHDA and CDR2 SQIVND (reference sequence). The V and J ends lost 5 bases and 10 bases respectively, with 15 bases between them. The CDR3 DNA reads as TGTGCCAGTAGTCATCGAAGTGACAGGGAGCAGTTCTTC. This sequence encodes CASSHRSDREQFF.

There are a few counts of this clone. This chain joins TRBV6-5 and TRBJ1-1; D remains unclear. The CDR3 consists of 16 residues. The germline V gene has CDR1 MNHEY and CDR2 SVGAGI. The V and J ends lost 0 bases and 0 bases respectively, with 11 bases between them. The CDR3 region has the DNA TGTGCCAGCAGTTACTCAATAAGCCTAATGAACACTGAAGCTTTCTTT. Translation gives CASSYSISLMNTEAFF.

CDR3 in DNA: TGTGCCAGCAGCATAGGGACTAGCGGGAGTGGGAACGAGCAGTACTTC. This encodes CASSIGTSGSGNEQYF. The chain couples TRBV9 to TRBJ2-7; 14 positions match TRBD2. The CDR3 runs 16 residues. The germline CDR1 and CDR2 sequences are SGDLS and YYNGEE. V lost 4 bases to trimming and J lost 5 bases; unmatched junction nucleotides: 8.

As to this clone: Relative to the germline gene, one junction end is altered; a read error may explain this. The CDR3 DNA sequence: TGTGCCAGCAGCTCCGGGACGGAGGGAAGCACCATATATTTT. Translated, it gives CASSSGTEGSTIYF. The V gene is TRBV5-6, the J gene TRBJ1-3; the D gene is possibly TRBD1 (5 bases). This CDR3 spans 14 amino acids. CDR1 and CDR2 (germline): SGHDT, YYEEEE.

The V call is TRBV7-9, the J call TRBJ2-1; possibly TRBD2 for D (6 bases). Trimming left V 8 bases short and J 1 base short, with 12 bases between. The CDR3 is made up of 14 amino acids. The germline V gene has CDR1 SEHNR and CDR2 FQNEAQ (reference sequence). Here the CDR3 reads CASGERASYNEQFF. For the CDR3, the DNA is TGTGCCAGCGGGGAGCGGGCTTCCTACAATGAGCAGTTCTTC.

The chain combines TRBV5-1 with TRBJ2-7, with D possibly being TRBD1 (5 bases). The CDR3 consists of 14 residues. Per germline, CDR1 SGHRS and CDR2 YFSETQ. V was pared by 0 bases and J by 4 bases, with 11 bases between. CDR3 residues: CASSLVDSGYEQYF. The CDR3 nucleotides read TGCGCCAGCAGCTTGGTAGACAGTGGATACGAGCAGTACTTC.

The CDR3 bases are TGTGCCAGCAGCCAAAACAGGGGGGCGGACGAGCAGTACTTC. It codes for CASSQNRGADEQYF. The gene calls are TRBV7-8 and TRBJ2-7; TRBD1 matches at 8 bases. The germline gives CDR1 SGHVS, CDR2 FQNEAQ. With 5 bases clipped from V and 5 bases from J, the junction kept 8 bases outside the gene matches. This CDR3 region has 14 residues.

The chain uses TRBV7-9 and TRBJ2-2; D perhaps matches TRBD2 (6 bases). Germline values: CDR1 SEHNR, CDR2 FQNEAQ (reference sequence). The length of the CDR3 is 19 residues. Trimming took off 5 bases at V and 3 bases at J, with 25 bases between the two ends. The CDR3 nucleotides read TGTGCCAGCAGCCCCCCCGGGTTTTGGCGGGGCTTCGACACCGGGGAGCTGTTTTTT. Translation: CASSPPGFWRGFDTGELFF.

J is TRBJ2-7 and V is TRBV12-5; D is unclear. V lost 6 bases to trimming and J lost 6 bases, with 12 bases between them. The germline CDR1 and CDR2 sequences are LGHNT and FRNRAP. This CDR3 is built from 12 residues. CDR3 bases: TGTGCTAGTGGCGAACACTCTCGCGAGCAGTACTTC. This codes for CASGEHSREQYF.

This clone was seen once. This chain links TRBV19 with TRBJ2-7, with 12 bases matching TRBD2. Germline V CDR1 and CDR2: LNHDA, SQIVND (reference sequence). V shed 6 bases, J shed 0 bases, and the junction held 12 bases outside the gene matches. This CDR3 has 18 residues. The CDR3 DNA sequence: TGTGCCAGTAGCCCGGGACTAGCGGGTATAATCCGCTCCTACGAGCAGTACTTC. Translation gives CASSPGLAGIIRSYEQYF.

As DNA, the CDR3 is TGTGCCAGCAGTCTTGGGACAGGAGATCAGCCCCAGCATTTT. Translated: CASSLGTGDQPQHF. This rearrangement joins TRBV28 to TRBJ1-5, with TRBD1 matching over 8 bases. Germline-derived CDR1 and CDR2 are MDHEN and SYDVKM. The CDR3 is made up of 14 amino acids. J was trimmed by 5 bases and V by 5 bases; bases with no gene match: 5.

The J gene is TRBJ2-2, the V gene TRBV19, with D perhaps TRBD1 or TRBD2 (5 bases each). CDR1 is LNHDA, CDR2 SQIVND, per germline (reference sequence). CDR3 length equals 14 residues. The germline V and J ends were trimmed by 1 base and 5 bases, with 8 bases remaining between them. In DNA form, the CDR3 reads TGTGCCAGTAGTATAGTGGGGGTAACCGGGGAGCTGTTTTTT. Amino acids: CASSIVGVTGELFF. Full variable domain (rest looked up from reference TRBV19 and TRBJ2-2): DGGITQSPKYLFRKEGQNVTLSCEQNLNHDAMYWYRQDPGQGLRLIYYSQIVNDFQKGDIAEGYSVSREKKESFPLTVTSAQKNPTAFYLCASSIVGVTGELFFGEGSRLTVL.

The rearrangement joins TRBV29-1 to TRBJ2-5, with 7 bases lining up with TRBD1. CDR3 length: 13 residues. V shed 8 bases and J 5 bases; nucleotides not matched to a gene: 11. CDR1 and CDR2 (germline): SQVTM, ANQGSEA. The CDR3 DNA reads as TGCAGCTTAGGACAGGCCTCGGGGGAGACCCAGTACTTC. Its protein is CSLGQASGETQYF.

The chain recombines TRBV7-2 with TRBJ1-2; TRBD1 agrees at 10 bases. V trimming: 4 bases; J trimming: 8 bases; junction bases outside the gene matches: 4. The CDR3 is made up of 13 amino acids. Germline V gene lookup returns CDR1 SGHTA and CDR2 FQGNSA. In DNA, the CDR3 is TGTGCCAGCAGCTCGGGACAGGGGTACGGCTACACCTTC. It codes for CASSSGQGYGYTF.